Listed here are 11 T cell receptor beta chains from one sample, sequenced in a study of T cells in Graves' hyperthyroidism and ophthalmopathy. Amplified TCR beta CDR3 regions derived from RNA transcripts. TCR CDR3 underwent first-round RT-PCR with the HTBI primer set. TCRdb re-called the multiplex PCR reads through MiXCR, storing one row per CDR3 protein. The sample carries roughly 380,000 distinct CDR3 sequences, roughly 15% recorded once. The sample consisted of blood. Source of these receptors: a woman younger than 35 with Graves' hyperthyroidism.

This clonotype was counted a few times. This chain joins TRBV27 and TRBJ2-7; a weak D match, TRBD1 (6 bases). V was pared by 3 bases and J by 0 bases, with 12 bases between. Germline CDR1 MNHEY, CDR2 SMNVEV (reference sequence). The CDR3 has 15 residues. The CDR3 spells CASSFSGEISYEQYF. The CDR3 DNA is TGTGCCAGCAGTTTTTCAGGGGAAATCTCCTACGAGCAGTACTTC.

Ten or more counts support this clonotype. This rearrangement joins TRBV6-1 to TRBJ1-2, with D unresolved. V was trimmed by 6 bases and J by 2 bases, leaving 13 bases between them. The CDR3 contains 14 residues. Germline assignment: CDR1 MNHNS and CDR2 SASEGT. The CDR3 DNA reads as TGTGCCAGCAGCTCCCCCCCAGAGAACTATGGCTACACCTTC. Its protein product is CASSSPPENYGYTF.

This clonotype was recorded a few times. The CDR3 spells CASSIGRAGGNQPQHF. The CDR3 DNA follows: TGTGCCAGTAGTATTGGGAGGGCGGGGGGCAATCAGCCCCAGCATTTT. V usage is TRBV19 and J usage is TRBJ1-5, with D possibly matching TRBD1 (5 bases). Germline V lookup: CDR1 LNHDA, CDR2 SQIVND (reference sequence). V gave up 3 bases and J gave up 2 bases, with 14 bases separating them. The length of the CDR3 is 16 residues.

This clonotype was counted many times. The gene calls are TRBV5-1 and TRBJ2-7; D unclear. The CDR3 loop spans 14 amino acids. V dropped 0 bases and J dropped 2 bases, with 9 bases sitting between them. CDR1 is SGHRS, CDR2 YFSETQ, per germline. The CDR3 here is CASSLEGSTYEQYF. CDR3 DNA sequence: TGCGCCAGCAGCTTGGAAGGCTCCACCTACGAGCAGTACTTC.

In regard to this clonotype: A much more abundant neighbour one base away suggests this may be a read error. The chain couples TRBV12-3 or TRBV12-4 to TRBJ2-7; D is perhaps TRBD1 (6 bases). The end of the DNA is better explained by TRBJ2-1, so the J call may be wrong. The CDR3 has 18 residues. The CDR3 loop is CASTEDSGFGIRSYEQFF. CDR3 bases: TGTGCCAGCACCGAGGACAGTGGCTTTGGGATACGCTCCTACGAGCAGTTCTTC.

In this sample, this clonotype turned up a few times. The V and J genes are TRBV29-1 and TRBJ2-2, with unresolved D. Between the trimmed V and J ends, which lost 5 bases and 3 bases, there was a span of 7 bases. The germline V gene has CDR1 SQVTM and CDR2 ANQGSEA. This CDR3 has 12 residues. The DNA of the CDR3 is TGCAGCGTTTATGGGGACACCGGGGAGCTGTTTTTT. It codes for CSVYGDTGELFF.

This clonotype was detected a few times. Just one base apart from a much larger clone, this may be a read error. The rearrangement uses TRBV6-2 or TRBV6-3 and TRBJ2-7; the match to TRBD1 covers 9 bases. CDR3 size: 15 residues. Looked up from germline, CDR1 is MNHEY and CDR2 is SVGEGT. Trimming cost V 0 bases and J 5 bases; bases outside gene matches: 5. CDR3 in DNA: TGTGCCAGCAGTTACTCGGAGACAGGGGGGCACGAGCAGTACTTC. Translating gives CASSYSETGGHEQYF.

Concerning this clonotype itself: One end of the junction fails to match germline, which may point to a read error. CDR3 DNA: TGTGCCAGCTCACGGGGACCATCCGATGAACAGTTCTTC. The encoded protein is CASSRGPSDEQFF. The chain combines TRBV18 with TRBJ2-1, with D perhaps being TRBD1 or TRBD2 (5 bases each). Germline CDR1 is KGHSH and CDR2 is LQKENI. The CDR3 totals 13 residues.

This clonotype was recorded a few times. V usage is TRBV5-1 and J usage is TRBJ1-2; 7 bases are a match to TRBD1. The CDR3 runs 15 residues. V gave up 4 bases and J gave up 1 base; unmatched junction bases: 7. Germline CDR1 SGHRS, CDR2 YFSETQ. CDR3 sequence: CASSVDRVGNYGYTF. As DNA, the CDR3 is TGCGCCAGCAGCGTCGACAGGGTTGGTAACTATGGCTACACCTTC.

V usage is TRBV4-1 and J usage is TRBJ1-5; no clear D. Trimming took 0 bases from V and 4 from J, leaving 7 bases between them. This CDR3 region has 14 residues. The germline V gene has CDR1 MGHRA and CDR2 YSYEKL. As DNA, the CDR3 is TGCGCCAGCAGCCAAGATGGCAGAAATCAGCCCCAGCATTTT. Its translation: CASSQDGRNQPQHF.

The chain links TRBV20-1 to TRBJ1-2; unclear D gene. CDR3 length equals 12 residues. The germline CDR1 and CDR2 sequences are DFQATT and SNEGSKA (reference sequence). Trimming stripped 5 bases from V and 0 bases from J, with 7 bases between. The CDR3 nucleotides are TGCAGTGCTGGCGCAGCTAACTATGGCTACACCTTC. This sequence encodes CSAGAANYGYTF.